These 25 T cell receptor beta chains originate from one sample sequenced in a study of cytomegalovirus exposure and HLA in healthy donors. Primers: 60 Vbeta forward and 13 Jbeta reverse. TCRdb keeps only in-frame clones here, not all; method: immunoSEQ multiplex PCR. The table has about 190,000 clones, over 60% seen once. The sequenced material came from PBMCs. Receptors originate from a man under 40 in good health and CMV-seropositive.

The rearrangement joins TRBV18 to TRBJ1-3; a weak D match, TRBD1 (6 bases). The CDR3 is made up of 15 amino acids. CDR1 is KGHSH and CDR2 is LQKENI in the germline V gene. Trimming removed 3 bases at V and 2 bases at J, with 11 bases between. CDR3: CASSPDPGAGNTIYF. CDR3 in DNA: TGTGCCAGCTCACCGGACCCAGGGGCTGGAAACACCATATATTTT.

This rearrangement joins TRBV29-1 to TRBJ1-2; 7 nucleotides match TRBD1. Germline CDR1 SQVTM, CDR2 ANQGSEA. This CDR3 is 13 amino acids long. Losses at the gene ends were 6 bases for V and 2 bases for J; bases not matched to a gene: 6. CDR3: CSVGVGQNYGYTF. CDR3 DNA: TGCAGCGTGGGGGTGGGACAGAACTATGGCTACACCTTC.

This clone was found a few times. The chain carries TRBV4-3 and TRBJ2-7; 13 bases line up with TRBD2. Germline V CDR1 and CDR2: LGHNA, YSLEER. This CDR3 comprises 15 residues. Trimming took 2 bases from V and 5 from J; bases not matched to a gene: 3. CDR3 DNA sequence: TGCGCCAGCAGCCAACTCGGACTAGCGGGAGACGAGCAGTACTTC. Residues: CASSQLGLAGDEQYF.

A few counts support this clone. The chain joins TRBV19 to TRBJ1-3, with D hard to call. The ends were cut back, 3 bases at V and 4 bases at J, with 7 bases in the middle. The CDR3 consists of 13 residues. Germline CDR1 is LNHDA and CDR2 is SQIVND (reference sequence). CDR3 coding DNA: TGTGCCAGTAGTATTCTTCTCGGAAACACCATATATTTT. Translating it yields CASSILLGNTIYF.

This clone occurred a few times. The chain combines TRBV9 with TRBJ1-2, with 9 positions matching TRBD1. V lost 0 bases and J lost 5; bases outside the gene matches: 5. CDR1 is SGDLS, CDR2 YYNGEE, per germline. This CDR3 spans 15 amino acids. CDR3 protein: CASSVAGTGPYGYTF. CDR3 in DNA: TGTGCCAGCAGCGTAGCGGGGACAGGGCCTTATGGCTACACCTTC.

CDR3 sequence (DNA): TGTGCCAGCAGCGGGGGACTAGCGGCCTACAATGAGCAGTTCTTC. It is translated as CASSGGLAAYNEQFF. The chain combines TRBV5-6 with TRBJ2-1, with 11 bases aligning to TRBD2. CDR1 is SGHDT and CDR2 is YYEEEE in the germline V gene. V lost 4 bases, J lost 2 bases, and 2 bases stayed unmatched. This CDR3 is built from 15 residues.

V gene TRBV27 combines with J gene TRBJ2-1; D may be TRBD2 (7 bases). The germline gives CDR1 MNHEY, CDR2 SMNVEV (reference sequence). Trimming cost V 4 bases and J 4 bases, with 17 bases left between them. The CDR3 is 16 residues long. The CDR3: CASSSLGAGQYNEQFF. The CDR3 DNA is TGTGCCAGCAGTTCCTTGGGAGCGGGACAATACAATGAGCAGTTCTTC.

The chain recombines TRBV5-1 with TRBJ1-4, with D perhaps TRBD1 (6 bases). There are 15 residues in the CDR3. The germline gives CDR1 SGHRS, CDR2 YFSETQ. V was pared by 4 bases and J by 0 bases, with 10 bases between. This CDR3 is CASSRRTATNEKLFF. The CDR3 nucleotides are TGCGCCAGCAGCCGTCGGACAGCAACTAATGAAAAACTGTTTTTT.

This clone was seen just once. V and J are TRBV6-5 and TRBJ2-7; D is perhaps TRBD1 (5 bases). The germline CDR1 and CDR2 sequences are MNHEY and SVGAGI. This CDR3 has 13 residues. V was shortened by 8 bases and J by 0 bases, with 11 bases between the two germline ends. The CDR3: CASHRRGSYEQYF. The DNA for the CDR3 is TGTGCCAGCCACCGAAGGGGCTCCTACGAGCAGTACTTC.

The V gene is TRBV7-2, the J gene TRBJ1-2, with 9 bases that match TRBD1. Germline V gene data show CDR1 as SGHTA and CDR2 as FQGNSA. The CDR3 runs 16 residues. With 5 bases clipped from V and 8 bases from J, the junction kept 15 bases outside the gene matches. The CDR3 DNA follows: TGTGCCAGCAGCATCATTGGGGGACAGGGTGGAGGGGGCTACACCTTC. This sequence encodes CASSIIGGQGGGGYTF. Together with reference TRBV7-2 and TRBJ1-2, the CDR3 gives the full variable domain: GAGVSQSPSNKVTEKGKDVELRCDPISGHTALYWYRQSLGQGLEFLIYFQGNSAPDKSGLPSDRFSAERTGGSVSTLTIQRTQQEDSAVYLCASSIIGGQGGGGYTFGSGTRLTVV.

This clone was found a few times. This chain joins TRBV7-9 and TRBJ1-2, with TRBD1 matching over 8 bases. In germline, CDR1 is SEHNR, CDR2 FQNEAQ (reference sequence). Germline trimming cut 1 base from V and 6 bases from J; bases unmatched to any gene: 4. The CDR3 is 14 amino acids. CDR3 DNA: TGTGCCAGCAGCTTAGACCAGGGGGCTAATGGCTACACCTTC. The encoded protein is CASSLDQGANGYTF.

The CDR3 here is CASSPGQGDYGYTF. In DNA, the CDR3 is TGTGCCAGCAGTCCGGGACAGGGGGACTATGGCTACACCTTC. The V and J genes are TRBV5-5 and TRBJ1-2; 11 nucleotides align to TRBD1. The germline V gene has CDR1 SGHKS and CDR2 YYEKEE (reference sequence). Losses at the gene ends were 5 bases for V and 3 bases for J; bases not matched to a gene: 3. CDR3 length: 14 amino acids.

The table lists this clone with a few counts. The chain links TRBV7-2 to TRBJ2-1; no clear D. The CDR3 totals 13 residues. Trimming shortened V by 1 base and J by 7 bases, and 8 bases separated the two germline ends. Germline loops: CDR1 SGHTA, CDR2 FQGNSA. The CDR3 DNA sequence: TGTGCCAGCAGCTTAGACGTCGAGAATGAGCAGTTCTTC. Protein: CASSLDVENEQFF.

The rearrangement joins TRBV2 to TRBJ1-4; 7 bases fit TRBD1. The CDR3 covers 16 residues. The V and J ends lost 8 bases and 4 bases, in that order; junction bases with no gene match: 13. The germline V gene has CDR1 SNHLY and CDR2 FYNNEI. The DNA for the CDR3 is TGTGCCAGCGCCCCTTCCCCGGGACAGATTAATGAAAAACTGTTTTTT. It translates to CASAPSPGQINEKLFF.

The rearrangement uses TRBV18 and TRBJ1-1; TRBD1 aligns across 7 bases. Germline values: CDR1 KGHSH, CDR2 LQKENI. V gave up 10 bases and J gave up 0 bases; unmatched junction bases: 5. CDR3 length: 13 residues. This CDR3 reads CATVQGMNTEAFF. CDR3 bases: TGTGCCACCGTACAGGGGATGAACACTGAAGCTTTCTTT.

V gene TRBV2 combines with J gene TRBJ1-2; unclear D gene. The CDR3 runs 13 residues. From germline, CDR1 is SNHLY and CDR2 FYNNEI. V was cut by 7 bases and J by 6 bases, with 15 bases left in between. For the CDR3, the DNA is TGTGCCAGCATTATGATTTGGGGAGATGGCTACACCTTC. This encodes CASIMIWGDGYTF. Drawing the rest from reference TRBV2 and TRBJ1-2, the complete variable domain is EPEVTQTPSHQVTQMGQEVILRCVPISNHLYFYWYRQILGQKVEFLVSFYNNEISEKSEIFDDQFSVERPDGSNFTLKIRSTKLEDSAMYFCASIMIWGDGYTFGSGTRLTVV.

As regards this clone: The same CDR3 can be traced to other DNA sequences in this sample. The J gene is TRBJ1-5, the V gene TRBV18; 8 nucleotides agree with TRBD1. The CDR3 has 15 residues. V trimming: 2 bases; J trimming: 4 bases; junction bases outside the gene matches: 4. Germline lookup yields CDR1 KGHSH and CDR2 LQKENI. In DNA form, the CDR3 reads TGTGCCAGCTCACCATCAGGGGGCCTTAATCAGCCCCAGCATTTT. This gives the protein CASSPSGGLNQPQHF. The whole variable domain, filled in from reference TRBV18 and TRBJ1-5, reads NAGVMQNPRHLVRRRGQEARLRCSPMKGHSHVYWYRQLPEEGLKFMVYLQKENIIDESGMPKERFSAEFPKEGPSILRIQQVVRGDSAAYFCASSPSGGLNQPQHFGDGTRLSIL.

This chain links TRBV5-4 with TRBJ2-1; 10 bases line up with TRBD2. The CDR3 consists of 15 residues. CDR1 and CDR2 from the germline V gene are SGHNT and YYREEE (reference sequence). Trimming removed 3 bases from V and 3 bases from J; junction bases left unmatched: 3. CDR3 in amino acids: CASSSSGGVYNEQFF. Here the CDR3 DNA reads TGTGCCAGCAGCTCTAGCGGGGGAGTCTACAATGAGCAGTTCTTC.

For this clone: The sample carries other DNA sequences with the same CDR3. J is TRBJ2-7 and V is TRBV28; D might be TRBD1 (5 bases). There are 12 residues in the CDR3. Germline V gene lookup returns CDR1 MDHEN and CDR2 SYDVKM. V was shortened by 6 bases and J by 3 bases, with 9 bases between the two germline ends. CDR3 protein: CASSPDSYEQYF. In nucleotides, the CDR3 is TGTGCCAGCAGCCCCGACAGCTACGAGCAGTACTTC.

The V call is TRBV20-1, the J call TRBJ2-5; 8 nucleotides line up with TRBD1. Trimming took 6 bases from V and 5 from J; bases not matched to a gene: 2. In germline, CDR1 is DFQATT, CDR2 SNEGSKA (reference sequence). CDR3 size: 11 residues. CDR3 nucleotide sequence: TGCAGTGCGCGACAGGGGGAGACCCAGTACTTC. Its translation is CSARQGETQYF.

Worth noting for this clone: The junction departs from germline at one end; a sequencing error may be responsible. The CDR3 here is CASTPTAGEAQYF. The CDR3, as DNA: TGTGCCAGCACCCCCACGGCTGGAGAGGCCCAGTACTTC. The chain joins TRBV7-2 to TRBJ2-5; no reliable D call. Germline V gene lookup returns CDR1 SGHTA and CDR2 FQGNSA. The CDR3 extends over 13 amino acids.

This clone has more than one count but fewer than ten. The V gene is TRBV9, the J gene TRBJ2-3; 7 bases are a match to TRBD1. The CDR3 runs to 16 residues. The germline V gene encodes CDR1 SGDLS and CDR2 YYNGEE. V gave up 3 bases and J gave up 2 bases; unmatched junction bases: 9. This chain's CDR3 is CASSARTGYSTDTQYF. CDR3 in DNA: TGTGCCAGCAGCGCTCGGACAGGTTACTCCACAGATACGCAGTATTTT.

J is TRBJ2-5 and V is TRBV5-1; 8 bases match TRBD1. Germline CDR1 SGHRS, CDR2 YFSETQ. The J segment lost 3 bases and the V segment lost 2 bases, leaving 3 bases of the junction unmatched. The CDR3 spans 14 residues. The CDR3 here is CASSLQGVEETQYF. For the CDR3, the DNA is TGCGCCAGCAGCTTACAGGGGGTAGAAGAGACCCAGTACTTC.

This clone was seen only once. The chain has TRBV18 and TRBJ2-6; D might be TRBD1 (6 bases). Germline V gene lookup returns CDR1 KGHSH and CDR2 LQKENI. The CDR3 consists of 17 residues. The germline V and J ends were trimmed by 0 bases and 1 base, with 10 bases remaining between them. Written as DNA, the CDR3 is TGTGCCAGCTCACCACCTAGGACAGCTTCTGGGGCCAACGTCCTGACTTTC. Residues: CASSPPRTASGANVLTF.

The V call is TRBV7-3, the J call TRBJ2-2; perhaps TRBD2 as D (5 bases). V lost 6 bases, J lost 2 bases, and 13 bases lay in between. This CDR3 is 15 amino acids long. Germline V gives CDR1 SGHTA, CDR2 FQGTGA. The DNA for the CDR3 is TGTGCCAGCAGAATCGGACTCACTAACACCGGGGAGCTGTTTTTT. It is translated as CASRIGLTNTGELFF.